Listed here are 28 T cell receptor beta chains from one sample, sequenced in a study of blood T cell repertoires in COVID-19. The protocol was immunoSEQ multiplex PCR, while the TCRdb copy is restricted to in-frame clones and leaves out a portion. Of about 98,000 clones listed, around 80% are singletons. The sequenced sample was peripheral blood. Receptor source: a man aged 65 to 85 with acute or convalescent COVID-19.

This clone is a singleton in its sample. The chain uses TRBV6-2 or TRBV6-3 and TRBJ2-7; D is ambiguous. The CDR3 has 18 amino acids. Trimming stripped 0 bases from V and 0 bases from J, with 18 bases between. Per the germline V gene, CDR1 is MNHEY and CDR2 is SVGEGT. The CDR3 reads CASSYSPPHTTSSYEQYF. CDR3 DNA sequence: TGTGCCAGCAGTTACTCTCCCCCGCACACCACCTCCTCCTACGAGCAGTACTTC.

This chain connects TRBV24-1 to TRBJ2-1; 7 nucleotides agree with TRBD2. The CDR3 totals 14 residues. Per germline, CDR1 KGHDR and CDR2 SFDVKD. The junction had 13 bases not matched to a gene; V was cut back by 9 bases and J by 9 bases. CDR3 residues: CATGSGTRRFEQFF. The CDR3 DNA reads as TGTGCCACCGGCAGCGGGACCCGGAGGTTTGAGCAGTTCTTC.

The rearrangement joins TRBV20-1 to TRBJ2-1, with unresolved D. This CDR3 has 10 amino acids. The germline V gene encodes CDR1 DFQATT and CDR2 SNEGSKA (reference sequence). Trimming cost V 5 bases and J 10 bases, with 9 bases left between them. CDR3 sequence (DNA): TGCAGTGCTGAGAGCTGGGAGCAGTTCTTC. This codes for CSAESWEQFF.

The CDR3 is CATSDRQASSYEQYF. CDR3 nucleotides: TGTGCCACCAGTGACCGACAGGCCAGCTCCTACGAGCAGTACTTC. The chain employs TRBV24-1 and TRBJ2-7, with D tentatively TRBD1 (6 bases). Trimming removed 4 bases from V and 0 bases from J, with 12 bases in between. The germline CDR1 and CDR2 sequences are KGHDR and SFDVKD. The CDR3 has 15 residues.

The chain has TRBV14 and TRBJ2-1; a possible D gene is TRBD2 (6 bases). Germline V gene data show CDR1 as SGHDN and CDR2 as FVKESK. There are 16 residues in the CDR3. Trimming pared 4 bases from V and 1 base from J, leaving 14 bases between. The CDR3, as DNA: TGTGCCAGCAGCCCCCCGGGACTTCTATCCTACAATGAGCAGTTCTTC. This sequence encodes CASSPPGLLSYNEQFF.

The sample holds one count of this clone. The V call is TRBV24-1, the J call TRBJ2-7, with 13 bases fitting TRBD2. Germline assignment: CDR1 KGHDR and CDR2 SFDVKD. This CDR3 is built from 17 residues. V was pared by 8 bases and J by 7 bases, with 16 bases of the junction left unmatched. DNA of the CDR3: TGTGCCACCAAGGTCCCCACTAGCGGGAGGGCATTGCGGGAGCAGTACTTC. Its translation is CATKVPTSGRALREQYF.

In this sample, this clone turned up a few times. The rearrangement joins TRBV10-3 to TRBJ2-2; possible D gene TRBD2, 6 bases. The CDR3 consists of 14 residues. Trimming pared 3 bases from V and 6 bases from J, leaving 11 bases between. Germline loops: CDR1 ENHRY, CDR2 SYGVKD. This CDR3 reads CAISETGGAGELFF. CDR3 coding DNA: TGTGCCATCAGTGAAACCGGCGGGGCCGGGGAGCTGTTTTTT.

The chain combines TRBV5-4 with TRBJ2-3; no clear D. The CDR3 is 15 residues long. The germline gives CDR1 SGHNT, CDR2 YYREEE (reference sequence). Trimming pared 0 bases from V and 0 bases from J, leaving 8 bases between. In nucleotides, the CDR3 is TGTGCCAGCAGCTTGGCCCCGGGTAGCACAGATACGCAGTATTTT. As protein: CASSLAPGSTDTQYF.

The rearrangement uses TRBV15 and TRBJ1-1, with TRBD1 matching 8 bases. The CDR3 spans 13 residues. Germline V gene data show CDR1 as LNHNV and CDR2 as YYDKDF (reference sequence). V shed 5 bases and J 5 bases; nucleotides not matched to a gene: 4. The CDR3 DNA reads as TGTGCCACCAGCGTCCAGGGGGCGACTGAAGCTTTCTTT. Its translation: CATSVQGATEAFF.

The V gene is TRBV19, the J gene TRBJ2-5, with D tentatively TRBD2 (5 bases). Germline V gives CDR1 LNHDA, CDR2 SQIVND (reference sequence). The CDR3 contains 17 residues. V was shortened by 4 bases and J by 2 bases, with 20 bases between the two germline ends. As DNA, the CDR3 is TGTGCCAGTAGTACCAGAGAGAGGGCCGATCCGCAAGAGACCCAGTACTTC. The encoded protein is CASSTRERADPQETQYF. Full variable domain (outside the CDR3, taken from reference TRBV19 and TRBJ2-5): DGGITQSPKYLFRKEGQNVTLSCEQNLNHDAMYWYRQDPGQGLRLIYYSQIVNDFQKGDIAEGYSVSREKKESFPLTVTSAQKNPTAFYLCASSTRERADPQETQYFGPGTRLLVL.

The V call is TRBV21-1, the J call TRBJ2-7; the table names TRBD1, a call not compared with the DNA. TRBV21-1 is a listed pseudogene. This CDR3 is 13 amino acids long. The CDR3 DNA is TGTGCCGACCCGGACAGGCCGCCCTACGAGCAGTACTTC. Protein: CADPDRPPYEQYF.

This chain joins TRBV18 and TRBJ2-3; 11 bases map to TRBD2. The CDR3 extends over 20 amino acids. Germline V CDR1 and CDR2: KGHSH, LQKENI. With 0 bases clipped from V and 4 bases from J, the junction kept 15 bases outside the gene matches. The CDR3 sequence: CASSPPGHSLAGGVPDTQYF. The CDR3 region has the DNA TGTGCCAGCTCACCACCGGGACATTCCCTAGCGGGAGGAGTCCCAGATACGCAGTATTTT.

V gene TRBV5-1 combines with J gene TRBJ2-1; D may be TRBD2 (5 bases). The CDR3 has 16 amino acids. The V end lost 4 bases, the J end lost 0 bases, and 14 bases lay between the germline ends. In germline, CDR1 is SGHRS, CDR2 YFSETQ. The CDR3 spells CASSAGTDRSYNEQFF. The CDR3 bases are TGCGCCAGCAGCGCGGGTACGGACCGCTCCTACAATGAGCAGTTCTTC.

Regarding this clone: In the same sample, other DNA sequences code for this CDR3. The chain employs TRBV7-2 and TRBJ1-1, with TRBD1 matching over 7 bases. CDR1 and CDR2 from the germline V gene are SGHTA and FQGNSA. The CDR3 runs 14 residues. Losses at the gene ends were 1 base for V and 2 bases for J; bases not matched to a gene: 1. CDR3: CASSLDRGNTEAFF. DNA for the CDR3: TGTGCCAGCAGCTTAGACAGGGGCAACACTGAAGCTTTCTTT.

The chain links TRBV24-1 to TRBJ2-1, with 10 bases fitting TRBD1. The CDR3 extends over 18 amino acids. The V and J ends lost 3 bases and 8 bases, in that order; junction bases with no gene match: 15. Per the germline V gene, CDR1 is KGHDR and CDR2 is SFDVKD. As DNA, the CDR3 is TGTGCCACCAGTGATAGAATAGACAGGGGGCCTTCTCTTGATGAGCAGTTCTTC. Residues: CATSDRIDRGPSLDEQFF.

A few counts support this clone. V usage is TRBV27 and J usage is TRBJ1-1; the D is unclear. V was clipped by 3 bases and J by 1 base, with 15 bases between them. The V gene's germline CDR1 is MNHEY and CDR2 SMNVEV (reference sequence). CDR3 size: 16 residues. CDR3 sequence: CASSFTRLRANTEAFF. The CDR3 DNA reads TGTGCCAGCAGTTTCACCCGCTTGAGGGCGAACACTGAAGCTTTCTTT.

This sequence joins TRBV5-6 and TRBJ2-3; TRBD2 aligns across 8 bases. Germline V gene sequence: CDR1 SGHDT, CDR2 YYEEEE. The junction had 5 bases not matched to a gene; V was cut back by 0 bases and J by 5 bases. This CDR3 contains 15 residues. CDR3 DNA sequence: TGTGCCAGCAGCTTGGTTCTAGCGGGCGAAGATACGCAGTATTTT. Translating it yields CASSLVLAGEDTQYF.

V and J are TRBV18 and TRBJ2-2; D possibly corresponds to TRBD1 (6 bases). V lost 1 base, J lost 0 bases, and 9 bases lay in between. CDR1 is KGHSH, CDR2 LQKENI, per germline. This CDR3 contains 16 residues. CDR3 DNA: TGTGCCAGCTCACCACTCACAGGGACGAACACCGGGGAGCTGTTTTTT. Translating it yields CASSPLTGTNTGELFF.

V is TRBV3-1 (or the pseudogene TRBV3-2) and J is TRBJ2-5, with D possibly matching TRBD2 (6 bases). CDR1 and CDR2 from the germline V gene are LGHDT and YNNKEL (reference sequence). Trimming shortened V by 4 bases and J by 4 bases, and 16 bases separated the two germline ends. The CDR3 totals 15 residues. The CDR3 bases are TGTGCCAGCAGCCCCGGGGGTGGGGCCCCAGAGACCCAGTACTTC. Protein sequence: CASSPGGGAPETQYF.

This clone was counted between two and nine times. The chain's CDR3 is CASSVDPRTGNTEAFF. As DNA, the CDR3 is TGTGCCAGCAGCGTAGACCCTCGGACAGGGAACACTGAAGCTTTCTTT. The genes are TRBV9 and TRBJ1-1; 7 positions agree with TRBD1. Germline V CDR1 and CDR2: SGDLS, YYNGEE. The J segment lost 1 base and the V segment lost 0 bases, leaving 6 bases of the junction unmatched. The CDR3 has 16 residues.

This clone was seen once. The rearrangement joins TRBV16 to TRBJ2-2; D unclear. Trimming removed 2 bases at V and 1 base at J, with 8 bases between. The CDR3 covers 15 residues. The germline CDR1 and CDR2 sequences are KGHSY and FQNENV. DNA of the CDR3: TGTGCCAGCAGCCAAGGAACGGGGAACACCGGGGAGCTGTTTTTT. Amino acid sequence: CASSQGTGNTGELFF.

This sequence joins TRBV6-5 and TRBJ1-2; perhaps TRBD1 as D (5 bases). Germline V gene sequence: CDR1 MNHEY, CDR2 SVGAGI. CDR3 length: 13 amino acids. Trimming removed 8 bases from V and 0 bases from J, with 10 bases in between. The CDR3 spells CASRVGANYGYTF. As DNA, the CDR3 is TGTGCCAGCCGAGTAGGGGCTAACTATGGCTACACCTTC.

The chain couples TRBV3-1 (or the pseudogene TRBV3-2) to TRBJ2-7, with 7 bases lining up with TRBD2. Germline trimming cut 6 bases from V and 0 bases from J; bases unmatched to any gene: 5. The germline gives CDR1 LGHDT, CDR2 YNNKEL (reference sequence). The CDR3 is 14 amino acids. The CDR3 protein is CASRPGTTSYEQYF. CDR3 coding DNA: TGTGCCAGCAGACCCGGGACTACCTCCTACGAGCAGTACTTC.

This sequence joins TRBV9 and TRBJ2-3; tentatively, D is TRBD1 (6 bases). From germline, CDR1 is SGDLS and CDR2 YYNGEE. The CDR3 has 16 amino acids. Trimming cost V 4 bases and J 0 bases, with 15 bases left between them. The CDR3, as DNA: TGTGCCAGCAGCCAGGGGTGGGGGATGAGCACAGATACGCAGTATTTT. Its translation: CASSQGWGMSTDTQYF.

This chain joins TRBV5-4 and TRBJ2-2; 10 bases line up with TRBD2. Germline CDR1 reads SGHNT; CDR2 reads YYREEE (reference sequence). Trimming removed 0 bases from V and 4 bases from J; junction bases left unmatched: 6. CDR3 length: 17 residues. The CDR3 region has the DNA TGTGCCAGCAGCTTGGATATCCTAGCGGGGGCCACCGGGGAGCTGTTTTTT. The encoded protein is CASSLDILAGATGELFF.

Turning to this clone: One junction end disagrees with the germline gene, perhaps due to a read error. The V and J genes are TRBV18 and TRBJ2-7, with D maybe TRBD1 (5 bases). Germline V gene data show CDR1 as KGHSH and CDR2 as LQKENI. The CDR3 loop spans 16 amino acids. In nucleotides, the CDR3 is TGTGCCAGCTCACCACCGAACGGGCAGGGTTTCTCACAGGAGCACTTC. Protein sequence: CASSPPNGQGFSQEHF.

This rearrangement joins TRBV5-8 to TRBJ1-1; no clear D. V lost 0 bases to trimming and J lost 4 bases, with 10 bases between them. Germline V CDR1 and CDR2: SGHTS, YDEGEE. The CDR3 totals 14 residues. As DNA, the CDR3 is TGTGCCAGCAGCTTGGAAGGGAGGTCCACTGAAGCTTTCTTT. Its translation is CASSLEGRSTEAFF.

The genes are TRBV6-5 and TRBJ2-7; 9 nucleotides match TRBD1. The length of the CDR3 is 14 residues. Germline loops: CDR1 MNHEY, CDR2 SVGAGI. V trimming: 11 bases; J trimming: 5 bases; junction bases outside the gene matches: 13. The CDR3 bases are TGTGCCTCCCTGGAGGGACAGGGCATCCACGAGCAGTACTTC. Residues: CASLEGQGIHEQYF.